The 20 T cell receptor beta chains in this list originate from one sample, sequenced in a study of blood T cell repertoires in COVID-19. TCRdb keeps only in-frame clones here, not all; method: immunoSEQ multiplex PCR. The sample lists some 46,000 clones, roughly 85% seen once, with 5.5% to 7.5% in the top ten. The sample taken for sequencing was peripheral blood. All receptors derive from a man between 60 and 70 years old with acute or convalescent COVID-19.

The chain joins TRBV6-4 to TRBJ1-2; 10 bases are a match to TRBD1. From germline, CDR1 is MRHNA and CDR2 SNTAGT. The CDR3 spans 14 residues. Trimming cost V 4 bases and J 9 bases; bases outside gene matches: 8. The CDR3: CASSAGRTGGSYTF. The DNA of the CDR3 is TGTGCCAGCAGTGCCGGTCGGACAGGGGGAAGCTACACCTTC.

This chain connects TRBV6-5 to TRBJ1-2, with 8 nucleotides matching TRBD1. The CDR3 extends over 14 amino acids. Germline CDR1 MNHEY, CDR2 SVGAGI. V trimming: 6 bases; J trimming: 4 bases; junction bases outside the gene matches: 7. The CDR3 spells CASRLQGEGYGYTF. The DNA for the CDR3 is TGTGCCAGCAGGCTACAGGGGGAAGGCTATGGCTACACCTTC.

CDR3 amino acids: CASSSRLAAKNIQYF. For the CDR3, the DNA is TGTGCCAGCAGCTCGCGACTAGCGGCCAAAAACATTCAGTACTTC. The rearrangement uses TRBV5-8 and TRBJ2-4, with 8 bases fitting TRBD2. Per germline, CDR1 SGHTS and CDR2 YDEGEE. The CDR3 has 15 residues. The V segment lost 3 bases and the J segment 1 base; nucleotides outside the gene matches: 3.

The CDR3 DNA reads TGTGCCAGCAGTGTCCCACTAAGCTACGAGCAGTACTTC. Amino acid sequence: CASSVPLSYEQYF. The chain couples TRBV2 to TRBJ2-7; D remains ambiguous. The CDR3 has 13 residues. Per germline, CDR1 SNHLY and CDR2 FYNNEI. V was pared by 4 bases and J by 3 bases, with 10 bases between. Combining the CDR3 with reference TRBV2 and TRBJ2-7 gives the whole variable domain EPEVTQTPSHQVTQMGQEVILRCVPISNHLYFYWYRQILGQKVEFLVSFYNNEISEKSEIFDDQFSVERPDGSNFTLKIRSTKLEDSAMYFCASSVPLSYEQYFGPGTRLTVT.

The chain uses TRBV18 and TRBJ1-6; TRBD1 is a possible D gene (6 bases). This CDR3 has 17 residues. The V gene's germline CDR1 is KGHSH and CDR2 LQKENI. Trimming removed 4 bases at V and 4 bases at J, with 17 bases between. For the CDR3, the DNA is TGTGCCAGCTCACTAGCAGCCGACAGGCCTTATAATTCACCCCTCCACTTT. It codes for CASSLAADRPYNSPLHF.

CDR3 sequence reads: CSASPGGSDTQYF. CDR3 DNA: TGCAGTGCTAGTCCGGGAGGATCGGATACGCAGTATTTT. V usage is TRBV20-1 and J usage is TRBJ2-3; TRBD2 matches at 7 bases. Germline values: CDR1 DFQATT, CDR2 SNEGSKA (reference sequence). V lost 3 bases, J lost 6 bases, and 6 bases stayed unmatched. The CDR3 runs 13 residues.

The V and J genes are TRBV9 and TRBJ1-1; the D is unclear. The ends were cut back, 1 base at V and 1 base at J, with 8 bases in the middle. This CDR3 has 14 residues. In germline, CDR1 is SGDLS, CDR2 YYNGEE. CDR3 region: CASSVTAQNTEAFF. CDR3 coding DNA: TGTGCCAGCAGCGTAACAGCACAGAACACTGAAGCTTTCTTT. Looking up the rest from reference TRBV9 and TRBJ1-1 gives the full variable domain: DSGVTQTPKHLITATGQRVTLRCSPRSGDLSVYWYQQSLDQGLQFLIQYYNGEERAKGNILERFSAQQFPDLHSELNLSSLELGDSALYFCASSVTAQNTEAFFGQGTRLTVV.

V usage is TRBV9 and J usage is TRBJ1-3; no clear D. This CDR3 contains 12 residues. Trimming shortened V by 3 bases and J by 3 bases, and 4 bases separated the two germline ends. Per the germline V gene, CDR1 is SGDLS and CDR2 is YYNGEE. CDR3 DNA sequence: TGTGCCAGCAGCGGCAGTGGAAACACCATATATTTT. This codes for CASSGSGNTIYF.

This chain joins TRBV24-1 and TRBJ2-6; 11 bases fit TRBD2. The CDR3 has 18 residues. J was trimmed by 1 base and V by 5 bases; bases with no gene match: 6. The germline gives CDR1 KGHDR, CDR2 SFDVKD. Here the CDR3 reads CATSGRTSGHSGANVLTF. DNA for the CDR3: TGTGCCACCAGTGGCAGGACTAGCGGGCATTCTGGGGCCAACGTCCTGACTTTC.

This rearrangement joins TRBV19 to TRBJ1-4; possibly TRBD1 for D (5 bases). Trimming stripped 10 bases from V and 8 bases from J, with 11 bases between. Germline V lookup: CDR1 LNHDA, CDR2 SQIVND (reference sequence). This CDR3 spans 11 amino acids. The CDR3 nucleotides are TGTGCCACGGGGGTAAGCGAAAAACTGTTTTTT. This codes for CATGVSEKLFF.

This clone turned up a few times. The chain uses TRBV11-2 and TRBJ2-1; TRBD2 is a possible D gene (6 bases). Germline V gene data show CDR1 as SGHAT and CDR2 as FQNNGV. The CDR3 has 16 residues. Deletions cut 4 bases from V and 4 bases from J, with 17 bases between. As DNA, the CDR3 is TGTGCCAGCAGCTCTATTAGGGAGCGGGCTTACAATGAGCAGTTCTTC. Translating it yields CASSSIRERAYNEQFF.

The chain links TRBV14 to TRBJ1-2; 8 bases agree with TRBD1. Germline V lookup: CDR1 SGHDN, CDR2 FVKESK. The trim removed 1 base at V and 8 bases at J, leaving 6 bases unmatched. This CDR3 contains 14 residues. CDR3: CASSQGTRGLGYTF. The CDR3 DNA follows: TGTGCCAGCAGCCAAGGGACCAGGGGGCTCGGCTACACCTTC.

V gene TRBV2 combines with J gene TRBJ1-5; D unresolved. CDR3 size: 15 residues. Germline V gene sequence: CDR1 SNHLY, CDR2 FYNNEI. V lost 6 bases, J lost 0 bases, and 12 bases lay in between. The CDR3 DNA follows: TGTGCCAGCAGACCTAGCCTCGGTAGCAATCAGCCCCAGCATTTT. This encodes CASRPSLGSNQPQHF.

This chain uses TRBV3-1 (or the pseudogene TRBV3-2) with TRBJ2-2; 14 bases agree with TRBD2. V lost 2 bases to trimming and J lost 4 bases; unmatched junction nucleotides: 6. This CDR3 is built from 18 residues. Germline assignment: CDR1 LGHDT and CDR2 YNNKEL (reference sequence). Written as DNA, the CDR3 is TGTGCCAGCAGCCAACTTCGCGGACTAGCGGGAGGCACCGGGGAGCTGTTTTTT. It is translated as CASSQLRGLAGGTGELFF.

There are a few counts of this clone. The chain joins TRBV30 to TRBJ2-2, with 10 bases lining up with TRBD1. V was clipped by 0 bases and J by 6 bases; unmatched bases: 7. CDR3 length: 16 amino acids. The V gene's germline CDR1 is GTSNPN and CDR2 SVGIG (reference sequence). CDR3: CAWSVQWTGGAGELFF. The CDR3 nucleotides read TGTGCCTGGAGTGTACAGTGGACAGGGGGGGCCGGGGAGCTGTTTTTT.

This chain uses TRBV9 with TRBJ2-7; tentatively, D is TRBD2 (6 bases). V lost 6 bases, J lost 4 bases, and 17 bases lay in between. The CDR3 is made up of 14 amino acids. Germline V CDR1 and CDR2: SGDLS, YYNGEE. CDR3 nucleotide sequence: TGTGCCAGCACCCCCCGGGGGAGTGGGTACGAGCAGTACTTC. Protein product: CASTPRGSGYEQYF. The full variable domain, its missing parts supplied by reference TRBV9 and TRBJ2-7, is DSGVTQTPKHLITATGQRVTLRCSPRSGDLSVYWYQQSLDQGLQFLIQYYNGEERAKGNILERFSAQQFPDLHSELNLSSLELGDSALYFCASTPRGSGYEQYFGPGTRLTVT.

Comments on this clone: Its ends do not fully match the called genes, so a read error is possible. This sequence joins TRBV7-7 and TRBJ2-5, with D tentatively TRBD1 (6 bases). CDR1 is SSHAT, CDR2 FNYEAQ, per germline (reference sequence). The CDR3 consists of 13 residues. The DNA for the CDR3 is TGTGCTAGCAGCTTACAGGGCCAAGAGACCCAGTACTTC. Encoded protein: CASSLQGQETQYF.

This clone was seen more than once but under ten times. The rearrangement uses TRBV3-1 (or the pseudogene TRBV3-2) and TRBJ2-1; D not resolved. This CDR3 has 15 residues. Per germline, CDR1 LGHDT and CDR2 YNNKEL (reference sequence). The V end lost 4 bases, the J end lost 0 bases, and 10 bases lay between the germline ends. The CDR3 protein is CASSPEALSYNEQFF. The CDR3 DNA reads as TGTGCCAGCAGCCCCGAGGCCCTCTCCTACAATGAGCAGTTCTTC.

In this sample, this clone turned up once. The rearrangement uses TRBV11-2 and TRBJ2-7; D not certain. CDR1 and CDR2 (germline): SGHAT, FQNNGV. The CDR3 is 13 amino acids. Trimming left V 4 bases short and J 3 bases short, with 10 bases between. The CDR3 DNA reads TGTGCCAGCAGCTCCTACGGTGGCTACGAGCAGTACTTC. Its protein is CASSSYGGYEQYF.

The chain uses TRBV2 and TRBJ2-7; 8 bases line up with TRBD1. Trimming removed 6 bases from V and 2 bases from J; junction bases left unmatched: 9. CDR3 length equals 15 residues. CDR1 and CDR2 from the germline V gene are SNHLY and FYNNEI. CDR3 DNA sequence: TGTGCCAGCAGGGGGCATAGGACAGGGCCCTACGAGCAGTACTTC. Residues: CASRGHRTGPYEQYF.